The sequence of this T cell receptor beta chain was determined in a study of cytomegalovirus exposure and HLA in healthy donors. Study information: Among the 300 to 500 genotyped donors, 81% were placed in the Caucasian-associated ancestry cluster. Study-wide findings and caveats: As was reported, the HLA-A and HLA-B alleles of most subjects were accurately predicted from TCR beta sequences. For TCR beta chains, V- and J-gene trimming was later linked to a missense DCLRE1C variant.

PCR amplification relied on 60 Vbeta primers (plus 13 Jbeta primers). Assay: immunoSEQ multiplex PCR; the TCRdb copy retains only in-frame clones and omits some. In the table there are about 160,000 clones, about 85% of which are singletons. V gave up 6 bases and J gave up 3 bases; unmatched junction bases: 7. The CDR3 is 14 residues long. Germline values: CDR1 MDHEN, CDR2 SYDVKM. About this clone: The antigen is unknown.

The chain uses TRBV28 and TRBJ2-7; 8 bases agree with TRBD1. The sequencing sample was made of PBMCs. The receptor was derived from a boy aged 2 to 10 in good health and CMV-seronegative. Here the CDR3 reads CASRPQGALYEQYF. The CDR3 nucleotides read TGTGCCAGCAGACCTCAGGGGGCCCTCTACGAGCAGTACTTC. Full variable domain (remainder filled in from reference TRBV28 and TRBJ2-7): DVKVTQSSRYLVKRTGEKVFLECVQDMDHENMFWYRQDPGLGLRLIYFSYDVKMKEKGDIPEGYSVSREKKERFSLILESASTNQTSMYLCASRPQGALYEQYFGPGTRLTVT.